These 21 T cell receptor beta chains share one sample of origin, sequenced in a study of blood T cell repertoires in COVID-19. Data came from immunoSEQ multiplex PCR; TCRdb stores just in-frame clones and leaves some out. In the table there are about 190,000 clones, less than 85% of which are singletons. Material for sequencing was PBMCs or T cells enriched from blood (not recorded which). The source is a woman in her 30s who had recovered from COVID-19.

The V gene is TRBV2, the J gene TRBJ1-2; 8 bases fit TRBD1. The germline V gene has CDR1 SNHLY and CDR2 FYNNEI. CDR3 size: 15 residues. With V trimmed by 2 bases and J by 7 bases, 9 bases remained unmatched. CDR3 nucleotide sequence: TGTGCCAGCAGTGAATCGGGACAGGCCCCGGGTGGCTACACCTTC. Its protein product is CASSESGQAPGGYTF. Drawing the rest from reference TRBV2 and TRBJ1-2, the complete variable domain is EPEVTQTPSHQVTQMGQEVILRCVPISNHLYFYWYRQILGQKVEFLVSFYNNEISEKSEIFDDQFSVERPDGSNFTLKIRSTKLEDSAMYFCASSESGQAPGGYTFGSGTRLTVV.

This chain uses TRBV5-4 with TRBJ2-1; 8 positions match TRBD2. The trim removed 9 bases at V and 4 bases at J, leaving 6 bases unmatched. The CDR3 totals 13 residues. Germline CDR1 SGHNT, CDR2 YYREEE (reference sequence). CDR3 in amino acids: CATSGGGYNEQFF. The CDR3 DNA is TGTGCCACCTCGGGGGGGGGTTACAATGAGCAGTTCTTC.

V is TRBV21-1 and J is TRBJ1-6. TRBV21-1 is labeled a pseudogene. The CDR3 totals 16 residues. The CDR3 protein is CASSNGRGGKNSPLHF. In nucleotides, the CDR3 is TGTGCCAGCAGCAATGGGAGGGGGGGAAAGAATTCACCCCTCCACTTT.

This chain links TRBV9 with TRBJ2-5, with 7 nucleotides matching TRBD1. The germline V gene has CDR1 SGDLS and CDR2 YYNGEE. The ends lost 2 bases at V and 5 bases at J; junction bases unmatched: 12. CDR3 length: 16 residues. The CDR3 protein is CASSVSGGTVGETQYF. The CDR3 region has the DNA TGTGCCAGCAGCGTGTCAGGGGGAACCGTAGGTGAGACCCAGTACTTC.

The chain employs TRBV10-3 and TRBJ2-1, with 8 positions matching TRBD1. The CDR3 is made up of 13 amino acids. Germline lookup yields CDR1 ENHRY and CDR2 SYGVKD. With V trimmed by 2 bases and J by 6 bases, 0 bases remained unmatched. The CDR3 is CAISEGTGNEQFF. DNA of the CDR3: TGTGCCATCAGTGAGGGGACAGGCAATGAGCAGTTCTTC.

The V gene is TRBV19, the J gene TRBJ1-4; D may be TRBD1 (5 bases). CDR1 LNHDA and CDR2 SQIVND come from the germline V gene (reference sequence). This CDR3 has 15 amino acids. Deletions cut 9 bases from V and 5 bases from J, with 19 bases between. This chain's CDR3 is CASRQRRGENEKLFF. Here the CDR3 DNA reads TGTGCCAGCCGCCAGAGGAGGGGAGAAAATGAAAAACTGTTTTTT.

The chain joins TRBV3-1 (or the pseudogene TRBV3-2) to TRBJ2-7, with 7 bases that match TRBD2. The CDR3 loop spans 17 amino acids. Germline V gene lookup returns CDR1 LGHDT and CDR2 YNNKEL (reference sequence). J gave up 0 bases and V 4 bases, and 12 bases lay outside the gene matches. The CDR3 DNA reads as TGTGCCAGCAGCCCAGCAGCTAGCGGTTTGAGCTCCTACGAGCAGTACTTC. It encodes CASSPAASGLSSYEQYF.

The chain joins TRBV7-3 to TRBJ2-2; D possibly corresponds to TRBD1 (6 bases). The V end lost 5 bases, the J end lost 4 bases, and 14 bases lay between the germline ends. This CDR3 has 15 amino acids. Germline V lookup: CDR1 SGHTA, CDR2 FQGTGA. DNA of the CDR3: TGTGCCAGCAGCCCCCAGGGGCCCACCACCGGGGAGCTGTTTTTT. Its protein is CASSPQGPTTGELFF.

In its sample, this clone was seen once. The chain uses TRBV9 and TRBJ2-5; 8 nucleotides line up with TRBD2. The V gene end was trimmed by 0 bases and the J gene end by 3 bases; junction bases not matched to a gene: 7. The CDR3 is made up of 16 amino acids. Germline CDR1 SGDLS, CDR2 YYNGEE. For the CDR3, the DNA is TGTGCCAGCAGCGTAGAAGGCGGGAGGAGGAAAGAGACCCAGTACTTC. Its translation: CASSVEGGRRKETQYF.

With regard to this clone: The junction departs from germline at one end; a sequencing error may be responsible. This CDR3 reads CASSLETGYGVGELFF. The CDR3 bases are TGTGCCAGTAGTCTAGAGACAGGGTACGGGGTCGGGGAGCTGTTTTTT. The V call is TRBV19, the J call TRBJ2-2; TRBD1 agrees at 7 bases. The CDR3 has 16 residues. CDR1 is LNHDA and CDR2 is SQIVND in the germline V gene (reference sequence).

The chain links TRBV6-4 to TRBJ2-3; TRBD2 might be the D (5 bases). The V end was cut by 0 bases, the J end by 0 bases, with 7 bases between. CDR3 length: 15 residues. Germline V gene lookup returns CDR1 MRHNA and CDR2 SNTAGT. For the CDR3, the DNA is TGTGCCAGCAGTGACTCCCCGGGGAGCACAGATACGCAGTATTTT. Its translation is CASSDSPGSTDTQYF.

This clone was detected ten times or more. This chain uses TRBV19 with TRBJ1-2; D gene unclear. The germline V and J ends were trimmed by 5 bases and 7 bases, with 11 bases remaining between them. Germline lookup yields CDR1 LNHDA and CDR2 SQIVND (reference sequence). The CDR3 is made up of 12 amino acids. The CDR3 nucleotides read TGTGCCAGTAGTCAGAGGAAAGCTGGCTACACCTTC. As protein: CASSQRKAGYTF. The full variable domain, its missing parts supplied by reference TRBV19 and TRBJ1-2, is DGGITQSPKYLFRKEGQNVTLSCEQNLNHDAMYWYRQDPGQGLRLIYYSQIVNDFQKGDIAEGYSVSREKKESFPLTVTSAQKNPTAFYLCASSQRKAGYTFGSGTRLTVV.

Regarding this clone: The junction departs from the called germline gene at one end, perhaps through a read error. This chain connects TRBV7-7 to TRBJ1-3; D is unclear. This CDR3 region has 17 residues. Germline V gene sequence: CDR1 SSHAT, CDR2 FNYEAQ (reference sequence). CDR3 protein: CASSLGPPLSSGNTIYF. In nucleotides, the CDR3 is TGTGCTAGCAGCTTAGGTCCGCCACTGAGCTCTGGAAACACCATATATTTT.

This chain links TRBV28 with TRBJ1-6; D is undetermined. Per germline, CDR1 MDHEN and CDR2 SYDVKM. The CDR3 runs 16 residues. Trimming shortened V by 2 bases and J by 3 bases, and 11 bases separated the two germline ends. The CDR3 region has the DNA TGTGCCAGCAGTTTAACTCCGGTAAACTATAATTCACCCCTCCACTTT. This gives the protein CASSLTPVNYNSPLHF.

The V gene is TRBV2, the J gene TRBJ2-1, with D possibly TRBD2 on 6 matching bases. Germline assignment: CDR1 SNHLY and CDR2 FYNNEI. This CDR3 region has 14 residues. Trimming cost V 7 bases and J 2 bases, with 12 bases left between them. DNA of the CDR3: TGTGCCAGCAAATCGGAGCGGGCCTACAATGAGCAGTTCTTC. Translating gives CASKSERAYNEQFF.

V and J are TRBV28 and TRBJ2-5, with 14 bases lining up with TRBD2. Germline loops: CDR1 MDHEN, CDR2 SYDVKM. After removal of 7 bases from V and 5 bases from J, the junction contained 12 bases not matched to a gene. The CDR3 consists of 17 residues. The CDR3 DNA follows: TGTGCCAGCACCCCGGGGGTCGGGACTAGCGGGAGTGAGACCCAGTACTTC. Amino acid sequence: CASTPGVGTSGSETQYF.

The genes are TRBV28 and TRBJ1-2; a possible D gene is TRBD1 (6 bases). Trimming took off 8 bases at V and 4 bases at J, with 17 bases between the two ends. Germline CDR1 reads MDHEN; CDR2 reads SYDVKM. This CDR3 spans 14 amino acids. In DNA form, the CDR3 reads TGTGCCAGCGCGCGGAGACAGGTCGGCTATGGCTACACCTTC. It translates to CASARRQVGYGYTF.

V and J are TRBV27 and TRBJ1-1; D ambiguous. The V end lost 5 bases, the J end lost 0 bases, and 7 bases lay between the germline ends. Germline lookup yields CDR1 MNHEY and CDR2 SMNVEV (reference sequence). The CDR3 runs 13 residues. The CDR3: CASSPFMNTEAFF. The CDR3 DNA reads TGTGCCAGCAGTCCCTTTATGAACACTGAAGCTTTCTTT.

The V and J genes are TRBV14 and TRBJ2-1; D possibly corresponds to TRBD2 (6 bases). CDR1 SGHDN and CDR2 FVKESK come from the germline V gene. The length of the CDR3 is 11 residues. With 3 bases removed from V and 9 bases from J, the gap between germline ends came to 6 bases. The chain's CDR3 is CASSHGGEQFF. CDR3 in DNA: TGTGCCAGCAGCCACGGGGGTGAGCAGTTCTTC.

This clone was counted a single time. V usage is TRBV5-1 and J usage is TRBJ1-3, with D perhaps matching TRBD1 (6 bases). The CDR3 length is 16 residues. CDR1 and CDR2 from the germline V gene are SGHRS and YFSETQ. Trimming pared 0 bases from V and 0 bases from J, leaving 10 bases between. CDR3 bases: TGCGCCAGCAGCTTGGTGGGGGGGCCCTCTGGAAACACCATATATTTT. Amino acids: CASSLVGGPSGNTIYF.

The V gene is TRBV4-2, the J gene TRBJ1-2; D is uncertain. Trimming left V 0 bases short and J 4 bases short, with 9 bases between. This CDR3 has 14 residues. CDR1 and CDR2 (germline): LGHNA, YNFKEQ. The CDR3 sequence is CASSQELQPYGYTF. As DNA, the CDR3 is TGTGCCAGCAGCCAAGAGTTACAGCCCTATGGCTACACCTTC.